These 31 T cell receptor beta chains came from one sample sequenced in a study of OX40 agonist ivuxolimab in advanced cancers. TCRdb's table, derived via immunoSEQ multiplex PCR, lists solely in-frame clones and lacks some. The repertoire consists of approximately 74,000 clones, with nearly 90% occurring once and the leading ten covering approximately 0.3%. The source material was CD4+ or CD8+ T cells sorted from blood, sampled in a trial of the OX40 agonist ivuxolimab. The origin of the receptors is an adult with an advanced solid tumor such as melanoma, head and neck, liver or kidney cancer.

J is TRBJ2-3 and V is TRBV2; 7 bases match TRBD1. CDR1 SNHLY and CDR2 FYNNEI come from the germline V gene. Trimming at V came to 4 bases and at J to 3 bases, leaving 10 bases not matched to a gene. This CDR3 spans 16 amino acids. The DNA for the CDR3 is TGTGCCAGCAGTGTCCGGACAGGTCCTAGTACAGATACGCAGTATTTT. It yields the protein CASSVRTGPSTDTQYF.

The rearrangement uses TRBV5-1 and TRBJ2-3; 7 bases map to TRBD2. The germline CDR1 and CDR2 sequences are SGHRS and YFSETQ. After removal of 4 bases from V and 2 bases from J, the junction contained 7 bases not matched to a gene. This CDR3 comprises 15 residues. The CDR3 region is CASSQGTTPTDTQYF. The DNA for the CDR3 is TGCGCCAGCAGCCAAGGGACTACCCCCACAGATACGCAGTATTTT.

CDR3 DNA sequence: TGTGCCAGCAGTTACTGGGCGGGAGATAACTATGGCTACACCTTC. Residues: CASSYWAGDNYGYTF. This chain links TRBV6-5 with TRBJ1-2; no firm D call. CDR1 MNHEY and CDR2 SVGAGI come from the germline V gene. V lost 1 base, J lost 1 base, and 10 bases lay in between. The CDR3 contains 15 residues.

The V and J genes are TRBV7-9 and TRBJ2-2; the match to TRBD1 covers 8 bases. CDR1 and CDR2 (germline): SEHNR, FQNEAQ (reference sequence). The junction had 7 bases not matched to a gene; V was cut back by 5 bases and J by 2 bases. The CDR3 totals 16 residues. This CDR3 is CASSHRDRTNTGELFF. CDR3 sequence (DNA): TGTGCCAGCAGCCACCGGGACAGGACAAACACCGGGGAGCTGTTTTTT.

CDR3 in amino acids: CASSIQGSDTGELFF. CDR3 DNA sequence: TGTGCCAGTAGTATCCAGGGTAGTGACACCGGGGAGCTGTTTTTT. The rearrangement uses TRBV19 and TRBJ2-2, with TRBD1 as a possible D gene (5 bases). CDR1 is LNHDA and CDR2 is SQIVND in the germline V gene (reference sequence). V was shortened by 3 bases and J by 3 bases, with 11 bases between the two germline ends. This CDR3 contains 15 residues.

V and J are TRBV10-1 and TRBJ2-7, with 7 bases matching TRBD1. Trimming cost V 2 bases and J 5 bases; bases outside gene matches: 6. The CDR3 is 14 amino acids. The germline V gene has CDR1 WNHNN and CDR2 SYGVQD (reference sequence). This chain's CDR3 is CASSETDRANEQYF. CDR3 sequence (DNA): TGCGCCAGCAGTGAGACCGACAGGGCCAACGAGCAGTACTTC.

The V and J genes are TRBV29-1 and TRBJ2-5; 7 positions match TRBD2. CDR1 and CDR2 from the germline V gene are SQVTM and ANQGSEA. Trimming at V came to 4 bases and at J to 5 bases, leaving 13 bases not matched to a gene. The CDR3 runs to 15 residues. Written as DNA, the CDR3 is TGCAGCGTTGTCTGGGCGGGAGAGTCTGTGGAGACCCAGTACTTC. This gives the protein CSVVWAGESVETQYF.

The V gene is TRBV9, the J gene TRBJ2-1, with unresolved D. Germline V gives CDR1 SGDLS, CDR2 YYNGEE. The CDR3 is 12 amino acids. V dropped 0 bases and J dropped 4 bases, with 2 bases sitting between them. CDR3 residues: CASSVGYNEQFF. The DNA for the CDR3 is TGTGCCAGCAGCGTAGGGTACAATGAGCAGTTCTTC.

This chain connects TRBV7-9 to TRBJ2-1; TRBD1 agrees at 8 bases. V lost 3 bases to trimming and J lost 9 bases; unmatched junction nucleotides: 10. This CDR3 is 15 amino acids long. CDR1 is SEHNR, CDR2 FQNEAQ, per germline (reference sequence). Here the CDR3 reads CASSFGDRMISEQFF. The CDR3, as DNA: TGTGCCAGCAGCTTCGGGGACAGGATGATCAGTGAGCAGTTCTTC.

This chain links TRBV7-9 with TRBJ2-1; D remains unclear. V shed 5 bases and J shed 1 base, with 12 bases lying between them. CDR3 length: 15 amino acids. Germline loops: CDR1 SEHNR, CDR2 FQNEAQ (reference sequence). The CDR3 spells CASSRHSGSYNEQFF. The CDR3, as DNA: TGTGCCAGCAGCCGTCATAGTGGTTCCTACAATGAGCAGTTCTTC.

V gene TRBV7-2 combines with J gene TRBJ2-5, with TRBD2 matching over 12 bases. The CDR3 has 15 amino acids. V lost 5 bases to trimming and J lost 5 bases; unmatched junction nucleotides: 6. CDR1 and CDR2 from the germline V gene are SGHTA and FQGNSA. CDR3 sequence reads: CASSPETSGRETQYF. For the CDR3, the DNA is TGTGCCAGCAGCCCCGAAACTAGCGGGAGGGAGACCCAGTACTTC.

V usage is TRBV10-2 and J usage is TRBJ2-7; D is unresolved. The CDR3 contains 11 residues. CDR1 and CDR2 (germline): WSHSY, SAAADI. Trimming cost V 0 bases and J 4 bases, with 1 base left between them. The CDR3 spells CASSESYEQYF. The CDR3 DNA is TGCGCCAGCAGTGAGTCATACGAGCAGTACTTC.

A note on this clone: This clone may be a read error of a much larger clone one base away. V is TRBV6-6 and J is TRBJ2-2; D is possibly TRBD1 or TRBD2 (5 bases each). The CDR3 consists of 13 residues. The germline V gene has CDR1 MNHNY and CDR2 SVGAGI (reference sequence). CDR3 sequence (DNA): TGTGCCAGCAGTTACGGGGGACCCGGGGAGCCGTTTTTT. Translation gives CASSYGGPGEPFF.

The rearrangement uses TRBV25-1 and TRBJ2-5, with D possibly being TRBD1 (6 bases). The CDR3 is made up of 17 amino acids. Trimming stripped 2 bases from V and 0 bases from J, with 16 bases between. Per the germline V gene, CDR1 is MGHDK and CDR2 is SYGVNS. CDR3 sequence: CASSELGAAKYQETQYF. For the CDR3, the DNA is TGTGCCAGCAGTGAACTGGGGGCAGCTAAGTACCAAGAGACCCAGTACTTC.

V and J are TRBV7-2 and TRBJ1-1, with 8 bases lining up with TRBD1. Germline assignment: CDR1 SGHTA and CDR2 FQGNSA. J gave up 3 bases and V 4 bases, and 7 bases lay outside the gene matches. This CDR3 is built from 15 residues. This CDR3 reads CASSSGQGVDTEAFF. CDR3 coding DNA: TGTGCCAGCAGCTCAGGACAGGGCGTCGACACTGAAGCTTTCTTT.

This clone has just one count. The chain carries TRBV19 and TRBJ2-1, with D unresolved. The CDR3 covers 11 residues. V shed 4 bases and J shed 10 bases, with 8 bases lying between them. The germline CDR1 and CDR2 sequences are LNHDA and SQIVND (reference sequence). The CDR3: CASSNRWEQFF. The DNA for the CDR3 is TGTGCCAGTAGTAACCGGTGGGAGCAGTTCTTC.

The chain employs TRBV7-9 and TRBJ2-2, with no clear D. The CDR3 is 14 amino acids. V was shortened by 0 bases and J by 5 bases, with 7 bases between the two germline ends. Germline CDR1 SEHNR, CDR2 FQNEAQ (reference sequence). CDR3 sequence (DNA): TGTGCCAGCAGCTTAGCGGTATTTACCGGGGAGCTGTTTTTT. Its protein is CASSLAVFTGELFF.

CDR3 region: CASSPINTGELFF. The CDR3 DNA follows: TGTGCCAGCAGCCCCATTAACACCGGGGAGCTGTTTTTT. V gene TRBV7-6 combines with J gene TRBJ2-2; D is uncertain. The CDR3 has 13 amino acids. Germline V CDR1 and CDR2: SGHVS, FNYEAQ. With 5 bases removed from V and 2 bases from J, the gap between germline ends came to 6 bases.

This rearrangement joins TRBV7-2 to TRBJ2-7, with TRBD2 matching over 8 bases. This CDR3 contains 13 residues. V gave up 5 bases and J gave up 3 bases; unmatched junction bases: 3. Germline-derived CDR1 and CDR2 are SGHTA and FQGNSA. Here the CDR3 reads CASSPSGSYEQYF. In DNA, the CDR3 is TGTGCCAGCAGCCCCAGCGGGAGCTACGAGCAGTACTTC.

This chain uses TRBV4-2 with TRBJ2-1; 8 nucleotides line up with TRBD2. This CDR3 region has 14 residues. The V gene end was trimmed by 4 bases and the J gene end by 7 bases; junction bases not matched to a gene: 6. Looked up from germline, CDR1 is LGHNA and CDR2 is YNFKEQ. This CDR3 reads CASSPAGGRNEQFF. For the CDR3, the DNA is TGTGCCAGCAGCCCGGCGGGCGGGAGGAATGAGCAGTTCTTC.

This chain links TRBV18 with TRBJ2-1; TRBD1 is a possible D gene (6 bases). V lost 2 bases and J lost 11, with 13 bases in between. CDR3 length: 13 residues. Germline V gives CDR1 KGHSH, CDR2 LQKENI. This chain's CDR3 is CASSPTQGSKQFF. In DNA form, the CDR3 reads TGTGCCAGCTCACCAACACAGGGCTCCAAGCAGTTCTTC. Combining the CDR3 with reference TRBV18 and TRBJ2-1 gives the whole variable domain NAGVMQNPRHLVRRRGQEARLRCSPMKGHSHVYWYRQLPEEGLKFMVYLQKENIIDESGMPKERFSAEFPKEGPSILRIQQVVRGDSAAYFCASSPTQGSKQFFGPGTRLTVL.

CDR3 sequence (DNA): TGTGCCAGCAGACAGACCACAGGACAGGGATGGGAGCAGTTCTTC. As protein: CASRQTTGQGWEQFF. The chain couples TRBV7-2 to TRBJ2-1; 8 bases line up with TRBD1. The CDR3 runs 15 residues. Germline CDR1 reads SGHTA; CDR2 reads FQGNSA. After removal of 6 bases from V and 10 bases from J, the junction contained 14 bases not matched to a gene.

This chain connects TRBV7-2 to TRBJ1-2; D unclear. With 3 bases removed from V and 4 bases from J, the gap between germline ends came to 12 bases. This CDR3 comprises 14 residues. Germline V CDR1 and CDR2: SGHTA, FQGNSA. This chain's CDR3 is CASSLGTFSYGYTF. The DNA of the CDR3 is TGTGCCAGCAGCTTGGGTACCTTTTCCTATGGCTACACCTTC. The variable domain in full, completed from reference TRBV7-2 and TRBJ1-2, reads GAGVSQSPSNKVTEKGKDVELRCDPISGHTALYWYRQSLGQGLEFLIYFQGNSAPDKSGLPSDRFSAERTGGSVSTLTIQRTQQEDSAVYLCASSLGTFSYGYTFGSGTRLTVV.

This chain connects TRBV5-5 to TRBJ2-7, with TRBD2 matching 13 bases. This CDR3 has 17 amino acids. After removal of 8 bases from V and 7 bases from J, the junction contained 18 bases not matched to a gene. The germline V gene has CDR1 SGHKS and CDR2 YYEKEE (reference sequence). CDR3 nucleotides: TGTGCCAGTAGTCCAAATAAAACTAGCGGGAGGGCCATTGAGCAGTACTTC. Translating gives CASSPNKTSGRAIEQYF.

The genes are TRBV23-1 and TRBJ2-1; tentatively, D is TRBD2 (7 bases). TRBV23-1 is placed among ORFs of uncertain function. Trimming stripped 8 bases from V and 4 bases from J, with 18 bases between. The CDR3 is 15 amino acids. CDR3 nucleotides: TGCGCCAGCGCCTGGGGGCGGGAGAGGTACAATGAGCAGTTCTTC. Translation gives CASAWGRERYNEQFF.

This clone showed up just once. CDR3 DNA: TGTGCCAGCAGCACCGTTGGGGGAGGGGTGACTGAAGCTTTCTTT. Translation: CASSTVGGGVTEAFF. The chain carries TRBV11-3 and TRBJ1-1, with D maybe TRBD1 (5 bases). V shed 5 bases and J shed 5 bases, with 18 bases lying between them. CDR1 is SGHNT and CDR2 is YENEEA in the germline V gene. CDR3 length: 15 residues.

This chain joins TRBV5-1 and TRBJ2-5, with TRBD1 identical over 7 bases. Germline V gene sequence: CDR1 SGHRS, CDR2 YFSETQ. The CDR3 has 15 residues. Losses at the gene ends were 2 bases for V and 1 base for J; bases not matched to a gene: 5. The CDR3 here is CASSFNRGSQETQYF. The CDR3 DNA reads TGCGCCAGCAGCTTTAACAGGGGCTCCCAAGAGACCCAGTACTTC.

The chain is built from TRBV28 and TRBJ1-1, with 7 nucleotides matching TRBD1. V dropped 4 bases and J dropped 1; count of bases not matched to a gene: 9. CDR1 is MDHEN and CDR2 is SYDVKM in the germline V gene. The CDR3 loop spans 16 amino acids. CDR3 sequence (DNA): TGTGCCAGCAGTTCTCTCCTTACAGGGGAGAACACTGAAGCTTTCTTT. Translated, it gives CASSSLLTGENTEAFF.

The V and J genes are TRBV20-1 and TRBJ2-5, with D possibly matching TRBD2 (5 bases). The CDR3 is made up of 11 amino acids. Per the germline V gene, CDR1 is DFQATT and CDR2 is SNEGSKA (reference sequence). The V and J ends lost 7 bases and 1 base respectively, with 7 bases between them. In DNA form, the CDR3 reads TGCAGTGTCGGGGTCCAAGAGACCCAGTACTTC. It codes for CSVGVQETQYF.

V gene TRBV7-9 combines with J gene TRBJ2-7; D might be TRBD1 (7 bases). Germline CDR1 and CDR2: SEHNR and FQNEAQ (reference sequence). This CDR3 comprises 13 residues. V was cut by 6 bases and J by 0 bases, with 9 bases left in between. CDR3 nucleotides: TGTGCCAGCAGGCGGGACAGCTCCTACGAGCAGTACTTC. This encodes CASRRDSSYEQYF.

The chain uses TRBV28 and TRBJ2-7; D is perhaps TRBD2 (6 bases). Trimming pared 6 bases from V and 0 bases from J, leaving 9 bases between. The CDR3 spans 13 residues. CDR1 is MDHEN and CDR2 is SYDVKM in the germline V gene. CDR3 loop: CASRVGGSYEQYF. The DNA for the CDR3 is TGTGCCAGCAGGGTCGGGGGCTCCTACGAGCAGTACTTC.